The clone carrying this TCR beta chain was seen at least ten times. V was pared by 5 bases and J by 1 base, with 17 bases between. Looked up from germline, CDR1 is MNHEY and CDR2 is SVGEGT. The CDR3 is 16 amino acids. In the source study's methods: Using reference gene primer amplification, nucleated cell counts were estimated. The method was immunoSEQ multiplex PCR; TCRdb's version includes in-frame clones alone and lacks a portion of them. The DNA was the basis for D and trimming; V, J and clone size are from that table. This sample has fewer than 150,000 clones, with more than 80% found just once. The data originate from a study of blood T cell repertoires in COVID-19. Study background: Samples taken during acute and convalescent COVID-19 were collected in the United States, Italy and Spain. Sources were T cells, B-cell-depleted T cells, or PBMCs; the material itself was cDNA or gDNA.

Sequencing input: peripheral blood. The receptor's source is a human donor in a cohort sampled during active COVID-19. The gene calls are TRBV6-2 or TRBV6-3 and TRBJ1-1, with a weak D call TRBD1 (5 bases). Here the CDR3 DNA reads TGTGCCAGCAGTGGACTTACGGGACTGCCGAACACTGAAGCTTTCTTT. Encoded protein: CASSGLTGLPNTEAFF.